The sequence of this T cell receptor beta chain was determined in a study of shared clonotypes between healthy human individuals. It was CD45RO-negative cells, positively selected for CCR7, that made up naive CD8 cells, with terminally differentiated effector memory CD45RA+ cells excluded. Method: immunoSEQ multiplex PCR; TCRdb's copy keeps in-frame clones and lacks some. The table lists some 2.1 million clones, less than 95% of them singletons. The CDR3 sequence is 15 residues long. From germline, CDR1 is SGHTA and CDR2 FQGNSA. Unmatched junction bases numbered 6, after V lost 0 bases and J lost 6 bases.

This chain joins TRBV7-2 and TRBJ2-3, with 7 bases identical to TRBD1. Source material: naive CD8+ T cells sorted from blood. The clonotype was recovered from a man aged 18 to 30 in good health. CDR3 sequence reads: CASSLARQGMDTQYF. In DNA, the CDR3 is TGTGCCAGCAGCTTAGCAAGACAGGGTATGGATACGCAGTATTTT.